Below are 2 T cell receptor beta chains sequenced from a single sample in a study of CD8+ T cells in alopecia areata. As to treatment: oral pan-JAK inhibitor, 5-10 mg twice daily. Extracted RNA was reverse transcribed, and the resulting cDNA served as sequencing template. Assay used: immunoSEQ multiplex PCR; TCRdb lists only in-frame clones, some missing. The sample includes approximately 210,000 clones, 60% of them seen just once. The sample in question was CD4+ T cells sorted from blood, obtained at week 4, from a patient treated with tofacitinib. All receptors come from a human donor with alopecia areata.

In this sample, this clone turned up a few times. The chain joins TRBV4-2 to TRBJ1-2, with D tentatively TRBD1 (6 bases). The CDR3 extends over 14 amino acids. Trimming removed 2 bases from V and 7 bases from J, with 14 bases in between. Germline CDR1 is LGHNA and CDR2 is YNFKEQ. The CDR3 nucleotides are TGTGCCAGCAGCCAACCCGGACAGCGGCTTGGCTACACCTTC. Protein: CASSQPGQRLGYTF.

The V and J genes are TRBV29-1 and TRBJ2-1; no definite D call. Trimming took off 4 bases at V and 1 base at J, with 11 bases between the two ends. Germline V gene data show CDR1 as SQVTM and CDR2 as ANQGSEA. The CDR3 length is 14 residues. The CDR3 loop reads CSVGVIRSYNEQFF. CDR3 bases: TGCAGCGTTGGGGTCATTCGATCCTACAATGAGCAGTTCTTC.